One and the same sample provided the 17 T cell receptor beta chains below, sequenced in a study of T-cell memory formation after mild COVID-19. TCRdb ran MiXCR on the 5' RACE reads and lists one entry per CDR3 protein. In the table there are around 110,000 distinct CDR3 sequences, around 11% of which are singletons. The sequencing sample was made of PBMCs or a T cell subset sorted from them (not recorded which). All receptors come from an adult woman who had mild COVID-19 (a few samples of this study predate the infection). Cell type and time point are not known.

The chain is built from TRBV29-1 and TRBJ1-2, with 8 bases identical to TRBD1. With 3 bases clipped from V and 4 bases from J, the junction kept 7 bases outside the gene matches. The CDR3 is 14 amino acids. Germline V gene lookup returns CDR1 SQVTM and CDR2 ANQGSEA. CDR3 region: CSVEWTGTRYGYTF. In DNA form, the CDR3 reads TGCAGCGTTGAGTGGACAGGGACCCGCTATGGCTACACCTTC.

This clonotype was counted between two and nine times. The rearrangement links TRBV12-3 or TRBV12-4 to TRBJ2-5; D gene uncertain. Trimming removed 3 bases from V and 5 bases from J, with 10 bases in between. The length of the CDR3 is 13 residues. In DNA form, the CDR3 reads TGTGCCAGCAGTTTTGGTGAGCCGGAGACCCAGTACTTC. Amino acid sequence: CASSFGEPETQYF.

This clonotype was observed a handful of times. V gene TRBV6-1 combines with J gene TRBJ2-1; possibly TRBD2 for D (7 bases). Germline loops: CDR1 MNHNS, CDR2 SASEGT. The V end was cut by 1 base, the J end by 8 bases, with 12 bases between. CDR3 size: 14 residues. The CDR3, as DNA: TGTGCCAGCAGTGAAGGGGGGGGGGCAGATGAGCAGTTCTTC. It yields the protein CASSEGGGADEQFF.

This clonotype is termed medium-sized (0.01 to 0.1%). The chain joins TRBV15 to TRBJ2-1; a weak D match, TRBD1 (6 bases). The CDR3 is 18 amino acids. The V end was cut by 0 bases, the J end by 7 bases, with 22 bases between. Per the germline V gene, CDR1 is LNHNV and CDR2 is YYDKDF (reference sequence). The CDR3: CATSREGSWAGARNEQFF. The CDR3 coding sequence is TGTGCCACCAGCAGAGAAGGATCGTGGGCAGGGGCCCGTAATGAGCAGTTCTTC.

This clonotype was recorded at least ten times. The rearrangement links TRBV12-3 or TRBV12-4 to TRBJ2-2; D gene uncertain. Trimming left V 7 bases short and J 5 bases short, with 20 bases between. This CDR3 has 16 amino acids. The CDR3 coding sequence is TGTGCCAGCACCCCCCGGGCCGGAACGAGAACCGGGGAGCTGTTTTTT. This translates into CASTPRAGTRTGELFF.

This clonotype was observed a few times. The chain links TRBV4-2 to TRBJ2-3; D is uncertain. The CDR3 length is 14 residues. The germline gives CDR1 LGHNA, CDR2 YNFKEQ. Trimming cost V 5 bases and J 2 bases, with 11 bases left between them. For the CDR3, the DNA is TGTGCCAGCAGCATTCGACTTGACACAGATACGCAGTATTTT. Translating gives CASSIRLDTDTQYF.

This clonotype was found many times. This rearrangement joins TRBV6-2 or TRBV6-3 to TRBJ1-1; D is uncertain. CDR3 length: 13 amino acids. The germline CDR1 and CDR2 sequences are MNHEY and SVGEGT. V was pared by 3 bases and J by 2 bases, with 7 bases between. In nucleotides, the CDR3 is TGTGCCAGCAGTTATGAGGGTAACACTGAAGCTTTCTTT. It yields the protein CASSYEGNTEAFF.

The chain links TRBV6-5 to TRBJ2-3; 12 bases agree with TRBD2. Germline V CDR1 and CDR2: MNHEY, SVGAGI. The CDR3 covers 16 residues. J was trimmed by 5 bases and V by 5 bases; bases with no gene match: 8. The DNA for the CDR3 is TGTGCCAGCAGTATCCGGACTAGCGGGACGCAAGATACGCAGTATTTT. Protein sequence: CASSIRTSGTQDTQYF.

This clonotype was seen a few times. The rearrangement uses TRBV7-8 and TRBJ2-3; 8 bases align to TRBD2. The CDR3 sequence is 15 residues long. CDR1 and CDR2 (germline): SGHVS, FQNEAQ. V dropped 8 bases and J dropped 4; count of bases not matched to a gene: 11. The CDR3 DNA sequence: TGTGCCAGCGCCGGCGTCGGGGGGGGCGCAGATACGCAGTATTTT. Translation gives CASAGVGGGADTQYF.

This clonotype was observed a handful of times. The CDR3 reads CASSSKPPYEQYF. The CDR3 coding sequence is TGTGCCAGCAGCTCTAAGCCCCCCTACGAGCAGTACTTC. V usage is TRBV7-9 and J usage is TRBJ2-7; D gene unclear. Trimming cost V 4 bases and J 2 bases, with 9 bases left between them. Germline V gives CDR1 SEHNR, CDR2 FQNEAQ (reference sequence). The CDR3 sequence is 13 residues long.

This clonotype was seen more than once but under ten times. The V gene is TRBV4-1, the J gene TRBJ2-7; D is ambiguous. The length of the CDR3 is 14 residues. V lost 0 bases and J lost 7, with 13 bases in between. The germline V gene has CDR1 MGHRA and CDR2 YSYEKL. CDR3 bases: TGCGCCAGCAGCCAAGAGAAACAAGGGCAGGAGCAGTACTTC. Amino acids: CASSQEKQGQEQYF.

This clonotype was counted a few times. The V and J genes are TRBV3-1 and TRBJ2-1; 7 positions match TRBD1. With 5 bases clipped from V and 4 bases from J, the junction kept 8 bases outside the gene matches. The CDR3 has 15 residues. CDR1 LGHDT and CDR2 YNNKEL come from the germline V gene (reference sequence). CDR3 protein: CASSDPGQHYNEQFF. CDR3 sequence (DNA): TGTGCCAGCAGCGACCCGGGACAGCATTACAATGAGCAGTTCTTC.

Only a few counts were recorded for this clonotype. The chain recombines TRBV4-2 with TRBJ2-7; 7 positions match TRBD2. V was clipped by 1 base and J by 1 base; unmatched bases: 4. CDR1 LGHNA and CDR2 YNFKEQ come from the germline V gene. The CDR3 is made up of 15 amino acids. CDR3 loop: CASSQASGASYEQYF. As DNA, the CDR3 is TGTGCCAGCAGCCAAGCGAGCGGGGCTTCCTACGAGCAGTACTTC.

The rearrangement joins TRBV10-3 to TRBJ2-3, with D possibly matching TRBD2 (7 bases). The CDR3 is 14 amino acids. Looked up from germline, CDR1 is ENHRY and CDR2 is SYGVKD. V was clipped by 6 bases and J by 0 bases, with 10 bases between them. The CDR3 is CAISGGGSTDTQYF. CDR3 nucleotides: TGTGCCATCAGCGGCGGGGGCAGCACAGATACGCAGTATTTT.

Many counts were recorded for this clonotype. The chain is built from TRBV29-1 and TRBJ2-3, with 7 bases aligning to TRBD2. In germline, CDR1 is SQVTM, CDR2 ANQGSEA. This CDR3 has 12 amino acids. The V gene end was trimmed by 6 bases and the J gene end by 2 bases; junction bases not matched to a gene: 2. CDR3: CSVSGDTDTQYF. CDR3 in DNA: TGCAGCGTAAGCGGGGACACAGATACGCAGTATTTT.

This clonotype was seen a handful of times. The chain combines TRBV2 with TRBJ2-5, with 9 bases that match TRBD2. The trim removed 6 bases at V and 2 bases at J, leaving 13 bases unmatched. This CDR3 is 17 amino acids long. CDR1 and CDR2 from the germline V gene are SNHLY and FYNNEI. The CDR3, as DNA: TGTGCCAGCAGCCCAAAAGCACTAGCGGGTCCACAAGAGACCCAGTACTTC. This translates into CASSPKALAGPQETQYF. Combining the CDR3 with reference TRBV2 and TRBJ2-5 gives the whole variable domain EPEVTQTPSHQVTQMGQEVILRCVPISNHLYFYWYRQILGQKVEFLVSFYNNEISEKSEIFDDQFSVERPDGSNFTLKIRSTKLEDSAMYFCASSPKALAGPQETQYFGPGTRLLVL.

The CDR3 DNA is TGTGCCAGCAGTTTTCAGGGGGACTATGGCTACACCTTC. Its translation: CASSFQGDYGYTF. The chain is built from TRBV27 and TRBJ1-2; 7 bases are shared with TRBD1. The germline CDR1 and CDR2 sequences are MNHEY and SMNVEV (reference sequence). The CDR3 runs 13 residues. V lost 3 bases, J lost 3 bases, and 1 base stayed unmatched.